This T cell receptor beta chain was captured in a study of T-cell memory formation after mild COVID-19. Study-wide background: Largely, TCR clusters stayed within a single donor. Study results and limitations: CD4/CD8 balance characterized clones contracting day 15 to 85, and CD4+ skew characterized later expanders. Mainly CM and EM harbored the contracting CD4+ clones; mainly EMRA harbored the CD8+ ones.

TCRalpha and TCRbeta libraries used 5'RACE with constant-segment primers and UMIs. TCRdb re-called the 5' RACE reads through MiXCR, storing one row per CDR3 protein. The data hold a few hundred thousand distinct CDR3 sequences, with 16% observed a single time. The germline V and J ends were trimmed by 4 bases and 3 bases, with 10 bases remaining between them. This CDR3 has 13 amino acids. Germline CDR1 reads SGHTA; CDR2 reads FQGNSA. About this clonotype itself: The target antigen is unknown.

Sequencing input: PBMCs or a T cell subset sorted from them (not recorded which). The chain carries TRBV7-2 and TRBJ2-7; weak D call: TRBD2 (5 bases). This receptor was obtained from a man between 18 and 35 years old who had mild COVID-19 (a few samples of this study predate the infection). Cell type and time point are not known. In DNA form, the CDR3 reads TGTGCCAGCAGCTCCCCAGGAGGCTACGAGCAGTACTTC. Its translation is CASSSPGGYEQYF.